One sample yielded the 18 T cell receptor beta chains listed below, sequenced in a study of blood T cell repertoires in COVID-19. The protocol was immunoSEQ multiplex PCR, while the TCRdb copy is restricted to in-frame clones and leaves out a portion. Among 250,000 or so clones listed, more than 75% were seen once. The sequenced material came from peripheral blood. These receptors originate from a woman in her thirties or forties who had recovered from COVID-19.

The gene calls are TRBV10-1 and TRBJ1-6; TRBD1 matches 7 bases. Germline loops: CDR1 WNHNN, CDR2 SYGVQD (reference sequence). The CDR3 consists of 14 residues. The junction had 5 bases not matched to a gene; V was cut back by 6 bases and J by 6 bases. The CDR3 DNA follows: TGCGCCAGCAGGGCCGGGACAGCTAATTCACCCCTCCACTTT. Translation gives CASRAGTANSPLHF.

The CDR3 region is CASGPGTGNGGELFF. CDR3 coding DNA: TGTGCTAGTGGTCCGGGGACAGGGAATGGCGGGGAGCTGTTTTTT. The V call is TRBV12-5, the J call TRBJ2-2; TRBD1 agrees at 9 bases. The length of the CDR3 is 15 residues. Germline V gene sequence: CDR1 LGHNT, CDR2 FRNRAP. Losses at the gene ends were 5 bases for V and 7 bases for J; bases not matched to a gene: 8. Complete variable domain (other parts from reference TRBV12-5 and TRBJ2-2): DARVTQTPRHKVTEMGQEVTMRCQPILGHNTVFWYRQTMMQGLELLAYFRNRAPLDDSGMPKDRFSAEMPDATLATLKIQPSEPRDSAVYFCASGPGTGNGGELFFGEGSRLTVL.

The V call is TRBV6-5, the J call TRBJ1-2; 11 bases line up with TRBD1. The CDR3 sequence is 14 residues long. With V trimmed by 6 bases and J by 5 bases, 5 bases remained unmatched. The V gene's germline CDR1 is MNHEY and CDR2 SVGAGI. CDR3 protein: CASRRGQGGYGYTF. CDR3 nucleotide sequence: TGTGCCAGCAGGAGGGGACAGGGGGGTTATGGCTACACCTTC.

This chain joins TRBV18 and TRBJ2-5, with D maybe TRBD2 (7 bases). Germline assignment: CDR1 KGHSH and CDR2 LQKENI. The length of the CDR3 is 14 residues. Trimming left V 3 bases short and J 2 bases short, with 10 bases between. CDR3 bases: TGTGCCAGCTCACCCAGGGGAGGGCAAGAGACCCAGTACTTC. Translation gives CASSPRGGQETQYF.

The CDR3 DNA follows: TGTGCCAGCAGAACGGGCGGGGGGGCTGGAAACACCATATATTTT. It encodes CASRTGGGAGNTIYF. V gene TRBV6-5 combines with J gene TRBJ1-3, with D possibly TRBD1 on 5 matching bases. This CDR3 comprises 15 residues. Trimming removed 6 bases at V and 2 bases at J, with 14 bases between. Germline lookup yields CDR1 MNHEY and CDR2 SVGAGI.

The chain is built from TRBV3-1 (or the pseudogene TRBV3-2) and TRBJ2-3; D gene uncertain. There are 12 residues in the CDR3. Germline assignment: CDR1 LGHDT and CDR2 YNNKEL (reference sequence). Trimming stripped 1 base from V and 6 bases from J, with 5 bases between. The CDR3 loop is CASSQVRDTQYF. The CDR3 DNA is TGTGCCAGCAGCCAAGTTCGGGATACGCAGTATTTT.

The rearrangement links TRBV4-2 to TRBJ2-3, with D perhaps matching TRBD2 (6 bases). CDR1 is LGHNA and CDR2 is YNFKEQ in the germline V gene. CDR3 length: 16 amino acids. V lost 2 bases, J lost 7 bases, and 19 bases lay in between. The CDR3 sequence is CASSQSSGAEGNTQYF. CDR3 sequence (DNA): TGTGCCAGCAGCCAATCCTCGGGAGCGGAGGGGAATACGCAGTATTTT.

The rearrangement links TRBV29-1 to TRBJ1-2, with 12 bases identical to TRBD1. This CDR3 region has 15 residues. V gave up 7 bases and J gave up 2 bases; unmatched junction bases: 8. Per the germline V gene, CDR1 is SQVTM and CDR2 is ANQGSEA. The CDR3 sequence: CSAPGTGGGNYGYTF. The CDR3 DNA reads as TGCAGCGCCCCAGGGACAGGGGGCGGAAACTATGGCTACACCTTC.

The CDR3 loop is CATSRNLDRGGEQYF. CDR3 DNA sequence: TGTGCCACCAGCAGGAACCTGGACAGGGGGGGCGAGCAGTACTTC. The J gene is TRBJ2-7, the V gene TRBV15; 10 bases line up with TRBD1. This CDR3 has 15 amino acids. V dropped 3 bases and J dropped 6; count of bases not matched to a gene: 8. Germline V gene data show CDR1 as LNHNV and CDR2 as YYDKDF (reference sequence).

This clone was seen more than once but under ten times. The J gene is TRBJ1-2, the V gene TRBV19; possibly TRBD1 for D (6 bases). The CDR3 consists of 15 residues. Germline V gene sequence: CDR1 LNHDA, CDR2 SQIVND (reference sequence). The V end was cut by 6 bases, the J end by 4 bases, with 18 bases between. The CDR3 spells CASRGGQGLIYGYTF. The CDR3 DNA sequence: TGTGCCAGTAGAGGGGGTCAAGGGCTGATCTATGGCTACACCTTC.

Here the CDR3 DNA reads TGTGCCAGCAGCGCCACCGGGACAGGGGGCAATTCACCCCTCCACTTT. This sequence encodes CASSATGTGGNSPLHF. The chain uses TRBV9 and TRBJ1-6; 12 bases match TRBD1. This CDR3 is built from 16 residues. J lost 7 bases, V lost 3 bases, and 5 bases had no gene match. The germline V gene has CDR1 SGDLS and CDR2 YYNGEE.

The chain recombines TRBV5-1 with TRBJ2-1; 12 bases are a match to TRBD2. V shed 7 bases, J shed 2 bases, and the junction held 7 bases outside the gene matches. Germline V gene sequence: CDR1 SGHRS, CDR2 YFSETQ. CDR3 size: 16 residues. The CDR3 nucleotides are TGCGCCAGCGCCCCACTAGCGGGAGGAACCTACAATGAGCAGTTCTTC. It is translated as CASAPLAGGTYNEQFF.

The V gene is TRBV19, the J gene TRBJ1-6; D perhaps matches TRBD1 (5 bases). Germline V CDR1 and CDR2: LNHDA, SQIVND (reference sequence). V lost 7 bases, J lost 7 bases, and 17 bases lay in between. This CDR3 spans 15 amino acids. CDR3 sequence: CASTARGLSNSPLHF. CDR3 DNA sequence: TGTGCCAGTACCGCGCGGGGACTCTCCAATTCACCCCTCCACTTT.

The chain joins TRBV5-4 to TRBJ2-5; 7 nucleotides match TRBD1. The V and J ends lost 0 bases and 9 bases, in that order; junction bases with no gene match: 11. CDR1 SGHNT and CDR2 YYREEE come from the germline V gene (reference sequence). CDR3 length: 15 residues. The CDR3 reads CASSLVGTAGVAQYF. CDR3 in DNA: TGTGCCAGCAGCTTGGTTGGGACAGCCGGGGTGGCCCAGTACTTC.

This rearrangement joins TRBV7-8 to TRBJ2-7; 9 bases map to TRBD2. V shed 5 bases and J 6 bases; nucleotides not matched to a gene: 8. This CDR3 comprises 14 residues. The germline V gene has CDR1 SGHVS and CDR2 FQNEAQ. CDR3: CASSPRGREGEQYF. CDR3 nucleotides: TGTGCCAGCAGCCCCCGTGGGCGGGAGGGCGAGCAGTACTTC.

The table lists this clone with a few counts. This sequence joins TRBV15 and TRBJ2-7, with 7 bases that match TRBD2. With 8 bases clipped from V and 0 bases from J, the junction kept 4 bases outside the gene matches. The CDR3 length is 13 residues. Germline V lookup: CDR1 LNHNV, CDR2 YYDKDF (reference sequence). For the CDR3, the DNA is TGTGCCACCGGGCGGGAGCTCTCCTACGAGCAGTACTTC. It codes for CATGRELSYEQYF.

With regard to this clone: In the same sample, other DNA sequences code for this CDR3. The V call is TRBV18, the J call TRBJ1-5; 11 bases are shared with TRBD1. The CDR3 is made up of 14 amino acids. Germline V gene sequence: CDR1 KGHSH, CDR2 LQKENI. The V gene end was trimmed by 3 bases and the J gene end by 7 bases; junction bases not matched to a gene: 2. The CDR3 nucleotides are TGTGCCAGCTCACCGGGACAGGGGGACCAGCCCCAGCATTTT. It translates to CASSPGQGDQPQHF.

The chain uses TRBV9 and TRBJ2-7; the match to TRBD2 covers 8 bases. The CDR3 totals 16 residues. V was pared by 4 bases and J by 7 bases, with 16 bases of the junction left unmatched. Germline-derived CDR1 and CDR2 are SGDLS and YYNGEE. CDR3 in DNA: TGTGCCAGCAGCCCTAGACTAGCGCCCGAGGTGGGGGAGCAGTACTTC. It encodes CASSPRLAPEVGEQYF.